The 23 T cell receptor beta chains listed next were all sequenced from one sample in a study of blood T cell repertoires in COVID-19. Clones were sequenced by immunoSEQ multiplex PCR, and TCRdb holds only the in-frame ones, with some missing. The sample holds 200,000 or so clones, over 75% seen once. The sequencing input was PBMCs or T cells enriched from blood (not recorded which). These receptors were obtained from a young woman who had been exposed to COVID-19.

The chain recombines TRBV3-1 (or the pseudogene TRBV3-2) with TRBJ1-5, with D possibly TRBD1 on 6 matching bases. This CDR3 has 15 amino acids. The germline V gene has CDR1 LGHDT and CDR2 YNNKEL (reference sequence). V gave up 6 bases and J gave up 3 bases, with 15 bases separating them. The CDR3 DNA sequence: TGTGCCAGCAGTCCGACAGGAACTAACAATCAGCCCCAGCATTTT. This translates into CASSPTGTNNQPQHF.

The rearrangement links TRBV2 to TRBJ2-5; 11 bases align to TRBD1. From germline, CDR1 is SNHLY and CDR2 FYNNEI. The CDR3 runs 18 residues. Unmatched junction bases numbered 19, after V lost 8 bases and J lost 5 bases. The DNA of the CDR3 is TGTGCCAGCCGAGAGGGACAGGGGGTAGCCCCGAGAGGGGAGACCCAGTACTTC. This encodes CASREGQGVAPRGETQYF.

Here the CDR3 reads CASSPSEGSVLNTEAFF. CDR3 DNA sequence: TGTGCCAGCTCACCATCGGAAGGTAGCGTGTTGAACACTGAAGCTTTCTTT. This chain links TRBV18 with TRBJ1-1; D not certain. CDR3 size: 17 residues. Trimming cost V 2 bases and J 0 bases, with 16 bases left between them. CDR1 is KGHSH and CDR2 is LQKENI in the germline V gene.

V and J are TRBV7-3 and TRBJ1-1; 9 nucleotides agree with TRBD1. V shed 2 bases and J 6 bases; nucleotides not matched to a gene: 4. Germline CDR1 SGHTA, CDR2 FQGTGA. The CDR3 consists of 14 residues. The chain's CDR3 is CASSLGTGKAEAFF. In DNA, the CDR3 is TGTGCCAGCAGCTTAGGGACAGGGAAAGCTGAAGCTTTCTTT.

This chain connects TRBV13 to TRBJ1-1; 10 positions agree with TRBD1. The CDR3 is made up of 15 amino acids. CDR1 is PRHDT, CDR2 FYEKMQ, per germline (reference sequence). Unmatched junction bases numbered 4, after V lost 5 bases and J lost 1 base. The CDR3 DNA sequence: TGTGCCAGCAGCAACTGGGACAGGGGGAACACTGAAGCTTTCTTT. Translating gives CASSNWDRGNTEAFF.

The gene calls are TRBV2 and TRBJ2-3; 10 bases agree with TRBD2. V trimming: 5 bases; J trimming: 3 bases; junction bases outside the gene matches: 5. CDR3 size: 15 residues. Germline loops: CDR1 SNHLY, CDR2 FYNNEI. CDR3 nucleotide sequence: TGTGCCAGCAGTCCACTAGCGGGACAGACAGATACGCAGTATTTT. It specifies CASSPLAGQTDTQYF.

The J gene is TRBJ2-1, the V gene TRBV30; TRBD2 is a possible D gene (7 bases). The V gene's germline CDR1 is GTSNPN and CDR2 SVGIG (reference sequence). Trimming removed 2 bases from V and 12 bases from J, with 17 bases in between. The length of the CDR3 is 13 residues. The CDR3 region has the DNA TGTGCCTGGAGTCCGACCGGACTAGGGGGGCAGTTCTTC. Translation: CAWSPTGLGGQFF.

The chain uses TRBV7-9 and TRBJ1-1; D is ambiguous. CDR3 size: 19 residues. Looked up from germline, CDR1 is SEHNR and CDR2 is FQNEAQ (reference sequence). Trimming left V 1 base short and J 0 bases short, with 21 bases between. The chain's CDR3 is CASSLVSAFSGLMNTEAFF. CDR3 DNA: TGTGCCAGCAGCTTAGTATCCGCGTTCTCGGGGTTAATGAACACTGAAGCTTTCTTT.

This rearrangement joins TRBV12-3 or TRBV12-4 to TRBJ2-7, with D maybe TRBD2 (5 bases). V lost 6 bases and J 6 bases, leaving 15 bases between the germline ends. The CDR3 has 13 amino acids. The CDR3 is CASRPRELGEQYF. CDR3 bases: TGTGCCAGCAGGCCAAGGGAGCTGGGCGAGCAGTACTTC.

The gene calls are TRBV18 and TRBJ1-3; D gene ambiguous. V lost 1 base, J lost 3 bases, and 16 bases lay in between. Germline V gives CDR1 KGHSH, CDR2 LQKENI. The CDR3 is 17 residues long. The CDR3, as DNA: TGTGCCAGCTCACCACTCCCCTCGTTGAGGGATGGAAACACCATATATTTT. It encodes CASSPLPSLRDGNTIYF.

The chain carries TRBV18 and TRBJ2-7; TRBD1 aligns across 7 bases. Germline V gives CDR1 KGHSH, CDR2 LQKENI. Trimming at V came to 2 bases and at J to 3 bases, leaving 7 bases not matched to a gene. The CDR3 is 15 amino acids. The CDR3 region is CASSPVRGRLYEQYF. The CDR3 DNA follows: TGTGCCAGCTCACCAGTAAGGGGGCGCCTCTACGAGCAGTACTTC. Complete variable domain (other parts from reference TRBV18 and TRBJ2-7): NAGVMQNPRHLVRRRGQEARLRCSPMKGHSHVYWYRQLPEEGLKFMVYLQKENIIDESGMPKERFSAEFPKEGPSILRIQQVVRGDSAAYFCASSPVRGRLYEQYFGPGTRLTVT.

This chain joins TRBV7-4 and TRBJ1-1, with 9 bases lining up with TRBD1. V dropped 5 bases and J dropped 6; count of bases not matched to a gene: 10. This CDR3 is 15 amino acids long. The germline V gene has CDR1 SGHVT and CDR2 SQSDAQ. The DNA of the CDR3 is TGTGCCAGCAGCCGTGGGACAGGGCCCGTCTCTGAAGCTTTCTTT. Amino acid sequence: CASSRGTGPVSEAFF. Combining the CDR3 with reference TRBV7-4 and TRBJ1-1 gives the whole variable domain GAGVSQSPRYKVAKRGRDVALRCDSISGHVTLYWYRQTLGQGSEVLTYSQSDAQRDKSGRPSGRFSAERPERSVSTLKIQRTEQGDSAVYLCASSRGTGPVSEAFFGQGTRLTVV.

The rearrangement links TRBV7-3 to TRBJ1-2, with 7 bases lining up with TRBD1. CDR3 size: 13 residues. In germline, CDR1 is SGHTA, CDR2 FQGTGA. The J segment lost 8 bases and the V segment lost 3 bases, leaving 6 bases of the junction unmatched. The CDR3 nucleotides are TGTGCCAGCAGCTTGAAGGGGGCTGGGGGCTACACCTTC. Translating it yields CASSLKGAGGYTF.

The CDR3 DNA reads TGTGCCAGCAGTCGTAGCGGGGCGGGGAGGACAGATACGCAGTATTTT. Translating gives CASSRSGAGRTDTQYF. The gene calls are TRBV28 and TRBJ2-3, with 8 bases aligning to TRBD2. This CDR3 is built from 16 residues. The J segment lost 3 bases and the V segment lost 5 bases, leaving 10 bases of the junction unmatched. Germline V gene sequence: CDR1 MDHEN, CDR2 SYDVKM.

The rearrangement uses TRBV19 and TRBJ2-2; 12 bases agree with TRBD2. V shed 6 bases and J 3 bases; nucleotides not matched to a gene: 5. Looked up from germline, CDR1 is LNHDA and CDR2 is SQIVND (reference sequence). The CDR3 runs to 16 residues. CDR3 sequence (DNA): TGTGCCAGTAGCAGGACTAGCGGGAAGCACACCGGGGAGCTGTTTTTT. Its translation is CASSRTSGKHTGELFF.

The chain employs TRBV28 and TRBJ1-1; no firm D call. With 2 bases removed from V and 1 base from J, the gap between germline ends came to 8 bases. This CDR3 spans 14 amino acids. CDR1 is MDHEN, CDR2 SYDVKM, per germline. The CDR3 DNA reads as TGTGCCAGCAGTTTAGGGCTGAAGAACACTGAAGCTTTCTTT. Translating it yields CASSLGLKNTEAFF.

The rearrangement uses TRBV10-2 and TRBJ1-2, with TRBD1 matching 9 bases. CDR1 is WSHSY and CDR2 is SAAADI in the germline V gene. With 5 bases clipped from V and 4 bases from J, the junction kept 8 bases outside the gene matches. The CDR3 is 15 amino acids. The CDR3 DNA reads TGCGCCAGCAGTCCCGGGACAGGGAACCTCTATGGCTACACCTTC. The encoded protein is CASSPGTGNLYGYTF.

The chain carries TRBV6-5 and TRBJ2-1, with D unclear. Germline CDR1 MNHEY, CDR2 SVGAGI. V lost 4 bases, J lost 0 bases, and 7 bases lay in between. The CDR3 runs to 14 residues. CDR3 nucleotide sequence: TGTGCCAGCAGTTCAGGTAACTCCTACAATGAGCAGTTCTTC. The encoded protein is CASSSGNSYNEQFF.

The chain joins TRBV3-1 (or the pseudogene TRBV3-2) to TRBJ2-3; 9 bases are shared with TRBD2. This CDR3 comprises 16 residues. The V gene's germline CDR1 is LGHDT and CDR2 YNNKEL (reference sequence). V gave up 5 bases and J gave up 0 bases; unmatched junction bases: 6. The CDR3 is CASSSLAGSSTDTQYF. The CDR3 region has the DNA TGTGCCAGCAGCAGTCTAGCGGGATCTAGCACAGATACGCAGTATTTT.

The chain is built from TRBV5-1 and TRBJ2-5; D may be TRBD1 (6 bases). The CDR3 is 15 residues long. V was clipped by 3 bases and J by 2 bases, with 14 bases between them. The germline V gene encodes CDR1 SGHRS and CDR2 YFSETQ. In DNA form, the CDR3 reads TGCGCCAGCAGCTACCGGGACACTCGACAAGAGACCCAGTACTTC. Protein sequence: CASSYRDTRQETQYF.

The genes are TRBV6-5 and TRBJ2-2, with D unresolved. The CDR3 extends over 11 amino acids. CDR1 and CDR2 from the germline V gene are MNHEY and SVGAGI. Deletions cut 7 bases from V and 7 bases from J, with 7 bases between. CDR3 amino acids: CASTPGGELFF. CDR3 DNA sequence: TGTGCCAGCACCCCAGGCGGGGAGCTGTTTTTT.

This clone was recorded only once. V and J are TRBV19 and TRBJ2-5, with D perhaps matching TRBD1 (6 bases). Per the germline V gene, CDR1 is LNHDA and CDR2 is SQIVND (reference sequence). The V end lost 10 bases, the J end lost 5 bases, and 17 bases lay between the germline ends. The CDR3 has 13 residues. CDR3 region: CATLDRSGETQYF. The DNA for the CDR3 is TGTGCCACTCTCGACAGGTCGGGGGAGACCCAGTACTTC.

V is TRBV2 and J is TRBJ2-7; D is unresolved. The CDR3 covers 12 residues. V was trimmed by 4 bases and J by 1 base, leaving 5 bases between them. Per the germline V gene, CDR1 is SNHLY and CDR2 is FYNNEI. The CDR3 region is CASSVQSYEQYF. The CDR3, as DNA: TGTGCCAGCAGTGTACAGTCCTACGAGCAGTACTTC.